This passage covers 21 T cell receptor beta chains from one sample sequenced in a study of PD-L1 blockade in urothelial cancer. Assay: immunoSEQ multiplex PCR; the TCRdb copy retains only in-frame clones and omits some. This sample has more than 65,000 clones, with around 87% found just once. The source material was PBMCs, sampled around atezolizumab (anti-PD-L1) treatment. Receptors were obtained from an older woman with urothelial cancer.

This rearrangement joins TRBV15 to TRBJ1-2, with a weak D call TRBD1 (6 bases). Trimming cost V 4 bases and J 8 bases, with 11 bases left between them. There are 12 residues in the CDR3. Germline CDR1 reads LNHNV; CDR2 reads YYDKDF (reference sequence). The CDR3 sequence is CATSKGGIGYTF. In DNA, the CDR3 is TGTGCCACCAGCAAGGGGGGGATCGGCTACACCTTC.

This clone was seen just once. This rearrangement joins TRBV2 to TRBJ2-3, with D perhaps matching TRBD1 (5 bases). The CDR3 has 15 amino acids. CDR1 is SNHLY, CDR2 FYNNEI, per germline. The ends were cut back, 3 bases at V and 5 bases at J, with 15 bases in the middle. As DNA, the CDR3 is TGTGCCAGCAGTGAGTCACAGGCCCGAGGAGATACGCAGTATTTT. It translates to CASSESQARGDTQYF.

This sequence joins TRBV11-2 and TRBJ2-1, with 7 bases matching TRBD2. The V gene's germline CDR1 is SGHAT and CDR2 FQNNGV. With V trimmed by 1 base and J by 4 bases, 10 bases remained unmatched. The CDR3 runs to 17 residues. The CDR3 region is CASSLVEAAGPYNEQFF. DNA for the CDR3: TGTGCCAGCAGCTTAGTAGAGGCAGCGGGACCATACAATGAGCAGTTCTTC.

The V gene is TRBV11-2, the J gene TRBJ1-1; D unresolved. V gave up 5 bases and J gave up 1 base, with 11 bases separating them. Germline V CDR1 and CDR2: SGHAT, FQNNGV. The CDR3 runs 14 residues. The CDR3 DNA reads TGTGCCAGCAGCAGGACTAGTTCGAACACTGAAGCTTTCTTT. This encodes CASSRTSSNTEAFF.

The V gene is TRBV4-2, the J gene TRBJ2-7, with 7 bases aligning to TRBD2. CDR3 size: 15 residues. Per germline, CDR1 LGHNA and CDR2 YNFKEQ. V lost 1 base and J lost 0; bases outside the gene matches: 3. Here the CDR3 DNA reads TGTGCCAGCAGCCAAGCCGGGGGGAACTCCTACGAGCAGTACTTC. Amino acid sequence: CASSQAGGNSYEQYF.

This sequence joins TRBV11-2 and TRBJ1-3; the match to TRBD1 covers 9 bases. The junction had 3 bases not matched to a gene; V was cut back by 5 bases and J by 4 bases. CDR3 length: 14 amino acids. Germline lookup yields CDR1 SGHAT and CDR2 FQNNGV. The CDR3 spells CASSAGQGGNTIYF. The CDR3, as DNA: TGTGCCAGCAGCGCGGGACAGGGAGGAAACACCATATATTTT.

The CDR3 sequence: CASSSTGNYGYTF. CDR3 nucleotide sequence: TGTGCCAGCAGTTCAACAGGGAACTATGGCTACACCTTC. The chain combines TRBV27 with TRBJ1-2; D might be TRBD1 (6 bases). V was cut by 4 bases and J by 2 bases, with 8 bases left in between. Germline V gene lookup returns CDR1 MNHEY and CDR2 SMNVEV (reference sequence). The CDR3 covers 13 residues.

The genes are TRBV10-2 and TRBJ1-5; no definite D call. Between the trimmed V and J ends, which lost 3 bases and 0 bases, there was a span of 3 bases. CDR3 length equals 13 residues. The germline gives CDR1 WSHSY, CDR2 SAAADI. The CDR3 is CASSDFSNQPQHF. CDR3 coding DNA: TGCGCCAGCAGTGACTTTAGCAATCAGCCCCAGCATTTT.

The chain joins TRBV9 to TRBJ2-3; a weak D match, TRBD2 (5 bases). Trimming pared 0 bases from V and 0 bases from J, leaving 14 bases between. CDR1 and CDR2 from the germline V gene are SGDLS and YYNGEE. CDR3 length equals 17 residues. For the CDR3, the DNA is TGTGCCAGCAGCGTAGCGCGCCGGGGAGCTAGCACAGATACGCAGTATTTT. It is translated as CASSVARRGASTDTQYF. Combining the CDR3 with reference TRBV9 and TRBJ2-3 gives the whole variable domain DSGVTQTPKHLITATGQRVTLRCSPRSGDLSVYWYQQSLDQGLQFLIQYYNGEERAKGNILERFSAQQFPDLHSELNLSSLELGDSALYFCASSVARRGASTDTQYFGPGTRLTVL.

The gene calls are TRBV5-3 and TRBJ2-5, with 13 bases lining up with TRBD2. TRBV5-3 is marked as an open reading frame, function uncertain. This CDR3 contains 17 residues. V shed 1 base, J shed 2 bases, and the junction held 5 bases outside the gene matches. CDR3: CARSLRTSGSVQETQYF. The CDR3 DNA is TGTGCCAGAAGCTTGAGGACTAGCGGGAGCGTTCAAGAGACCCAGTACTTC.

The chain employs TRBV28 and TRBJ2-2; 11 bases agree with TRBD1. The CDR3 is 17 residues long. Germline loops: CDR1 MDHEN, CDR2 SYDVKM. V lost 3 bases, J lost 3 bases, and 6 bases stayed unmatched. In DNA form, the CDR3 reads TGTGCCAGCAGTTTGCCAGGACAGGGGGCGGACACCGGGGAGCTGTTTTTT. This codes for CASSLPGQGADTGELFF.

A few counts support this clone. The rearrangement joins TRBV10-2 to TRBJ1-2, with 8 positions matching TRBD1. The V gene end was trimmed by 3 bases and the J gene end by 7 bases; junction bases not matched to a gene: 4. Per germline, CDR1 WSHSY and CDR2 SAAADI. The CDR3 covers 13 residues. DNA for the CDR3: TGCGCCAGCAGTGAACAACAGGGGGTTGGCTACACCTTC. Translated, it gives CASSEQQGVGYTF.

This sequence joins TRBV12-5 and TRBJ1-2; D unresolved. With 0 bases removed from V and 4 bases from J, the gap between germline ends came to 30 bases. The CDR3 sequence is 21 residues long. Germline assignment: CDR1 LGHNT and CDR2 FRNRAP. CDR3 loop: CASGLVRGQERTNPSGYGYTF. As DNA, the CDR3 is TGTGCTAGTGGTTTGGTACGAGGCCAGGAGAGGACTAATCCCTCAGGCTATGGCTACACCTTC.

The rearrangement joins TRBV18 to TRBJ1-5; maybe TRBD1 (5 bases). Trimming removed 9 bases at V and 0 bases at J, with 9 bases between. The germline CDR1 and CDR2 sequences are KGHSH and LQKENI. The CDR3 spans 13 residues. The CDR3 region has the DNA TGTGCCAGTTCCGACAGTAGCAATCAGCCCCAGCATTTT. Translation: CASSDSSNQPQHF.

The chain joins TRBV7-7 to TRBJ2-3; TRBD2 agrees at 14 bases. The length of the CDR3 is 16 residues. The V gene end was trimmed by 5 bases and the J gene end by 1 base; junction bases not matched to a gene: 2. From germline, CDR1 is SSHAT and CDR2 FNYEAQ (reference sequence). DNA for the CDR3: TGTGCCAGCAGCCCGGGACTAGCGGGGGGCACAGATACGCAGTATTTT. It is translated as CASSPGLAGGTDTQYF. Variable domain in full (rest from reference TRBV7-7 and TRBJ2-3): GAGVSQSPRYKVTKRGQDVTLRCDPISSHATLYWYQQALGQGPEFLTYFNYEAQPDKSGLPSDRFSAERPEGSISTLTIQRTEQRDSAMYRCASSPGLAGGTDTQYFGPGTRLTVL.

V gene TRBV7-2 combines with J gene TRBJ1-4, with 7 bases that match TRBD1. Unmatched junction bases numbered 13, after V lost 5 bases and J lost 7 bases. CDR1 and CDR2 from the germline V gene are SGHTA and FQGNSA. The CDR3 runs to 16 residues. CDR3 DNA: TGTGCCAGCAGCCTTCAACCGGGACAGTTTTCTGAAAAACTGTTTTTT. Its protein product is CASSLQPGQFSEKLFF. The full variable domain, rest sourced from reference TRBV7-2 and TRBJ1-4, is GAGVSQSPSNKVTEKGKDVELRCDPISGHTALYWYRQSLGQGLEFLIYFQGNSAPDKSGLPSDRFSAERTGGSVSTLTIQRTQQEDSAVYLCASSLQPGQFSEKLFFGSGTQLSVL.

This chain joins TRBV29-1 and TRBJ2-4, with 12 bases that match TRBD2. Trimming at V came to 4 bases and at J to 5 bases, leaving 0 bases not matched to a gene. The CDR3 totals 13 residues. Per germline, CDR1 SQVTM and CDR2 ANQGSEA. The CDR3 region is CSVGTSGENIQYF. CDR3 nucleotide sequence: TGCAGCGTTGGGACTAGCGGGGAAAACATTCAGTACTTC.

The chain carries TRBV4-3 and TRBJ2-1; 7 nucleotides align to TRBD2. The V gene's germline CDR1 is LGHNA and CDR2 YSLEER. Trimming cost V 3 bases and J 3 bases; bases outside gene matches: 20. CDR3 length equals 20 residues. The CDR3 reads CASSHEGIGRGSSFYNEQFF. The CDR3 nucleotides read TGCGCCAGCAGCCACGAGGGGATAGGGCGGGGGTCGAGCTTCTACAATGAGCAGTTCTTC.

This rearrangement joins TRBV9 to TRBJ2-5, with TRBD1 identical over 10 bases. Germline assignment: CDR1 SGDLS and CDR2 YYNGEE. Trimming cost V 7 bases and J 3 bases; bases outside gene matches: 3. This CDR3 is 13 amino acids long. CDR3 nucleotides: TGTGCCAGCCGAGGACAGGGGGAAGAGACCCAGTACTTC. Translating gives CASRGQGEETQYF.

This chain links TRBV28 with TRBJ2-2; D is possibly TRBD1 (5 bases). The V end lost 5 bases, the J end lost 2 bases, and 12 bases lay between the germline ends. Germline assignment: CDR1 MDHEN and CDR2 SYDVKM. The CDR3 has 15 residues. The CDR3 bases are TGTGCCAGCAGTCCGGCCACAGGAAACACCGGGGAGCTGTTTTTT. Translating it yields CASSPATGNTGELFF.

The rearrangement links TRBV10-2 to TRBJ1-3, with D possibly TRBD1 on 6 matching bases. The CDR3 is 14 residues long. Per the germline V gene, CDR1 is WSHSY and CDR2 is SAAADI. V lost 3 bases, J lost 2 bases, and 8 bases lay in between. CDR3 loop: CASSDQGTGNTIYF. CDR3 in DNA: TGCGCCAGCAGTGATCAGGGGACTGGAAACACCATATATTTT.